This T cell receptor beta chain was found in a study of chemoradiotherapy in HPV16-positive cancers. This clone has a handful of counts. What it binds is not known. Whole-study findings and limits: Non-HPV-specific T cells did not expand in tumors during treatment, whereas candidate HPV-specific clones and E7-related motifs did.

Measured with immunoSEQ multiplex PCR; TCRdb has only the in-frame clones, and not every one. This sample carries roughly 40,000 clones, around 82% of them seen once, and the ten largest clones take 4.5% to 5.5%. V was cut by 3 bases and J by 7 bases, with 6 bases left in between. Germline CDR1 is MNHEY and CDR2 is SMNVEV (reference sequence). The length of the CDR3 is 12 residues. This specimen consisted of blood, obtained from a patient who underwent chemoradiotherapy. This receptor was identified in a human donor with HPV-associated anogenital cancer. The chain employs TRBV27 and TRBJ2-2; D remains ambiguous. The CDR3 protein is CASSFHSGELFF. CDR3 bases: TGTGCCAGCAGTTTTCATAGCGGGGAGCTGTTTTTT.